The 25 T cell receptor beta chains below all came from one sample that was sequenced in a study of blood T cells in healthy people across ages. A second PCR, run for about 7 to 11 cycles, used a sample-barcoded 5' primer plus a J-beta primer mix. TCRdb re-called the 5' RACE reads with MiXCR, one entry per CDR3 protein. This sample yields under 2,000,000 distinct CDR3 sequences, of which less than 50% are seen a single time; 2% to 2.5% belongs to the top ten. The sequenced material came from blood. These receptors were collected from a woman in her thirties or forties in good health.

This sequence joins TRBV20-1 and TRBJ2-1; tentative D call: TRBD2 (5 bases). Germline V gene data show CDR1 as DFQATT and CDR2 as SNEGSKA (reference sequence). The CDR3 is made up of 12 amino acids. Trimming stripped 0 bases from V and 8 bases from J, with 8 bases between. The CDR3 here is CSARDGVHEQFF. The CDR3 DNA follows: TGCAGTGCTAGAGACGGGGTCCATGAGCAGTTCTTC.

This chain links TRBV7-9 with TRBJ2-3; no clear D. The ends were cut back, 7 bases at V and 2 bases at J, with 10 bases in the middle. The CDR3 is 13 residues long. Germline CDR1 and CDR2: SEHNR and FQNEAQ (reference sequence). The CDR3 spells CASIDTNTDTQYF. In DNA, the CDR3 is TGTGCCAGCATTGACACCAACACAGATACGCAGTATTTT. Full variable domain (rest looked up from reference TRBV7-9 and TRBJ2-3): DTGVSQNPRHKITKRGQNVTFRCDPISEHNRLYWYRQTLGQGPEFLTYFQNEAQLEKSRLLSDRFSAERPKGSFSTLEIQRTEQGDSAMYLCASIDTNTDTQYFGPGTRLTVL.

The gene calls are TRBV7-2 and TRBJ2-5; D perhaps matches TRBD1 (5 bases). V lost 1 base and J 2 bases, leaving 14 bases between the germline ends. Germline lookup yields CDR1 SGHTA and CDR2 FQGNSA. The CDR3 has 16 residues. CDR3 nucleotide sequence: TGTGCCAGCAGCTTAGGTCGTGGGGCAGGACAAGAGACCCAGTACTTC. Protein product: CASSLGRGAGQETQYF.

The CDR3 spells CASSVGDEETQFF. The CDR3 region has the DNA TGTGCCAGCAGCGTGGGAGATGAGGAGACCCAGTTCTTC. V and J are TRBV11-2 and TRBJ2-1; D perhaps matches TRBD2 (5 bases). In germline, CDR1 is SGHAT, CDR2 FQNNGV. Trimming pared 5 bases from V and 13 bases from J, leaving 18 bases between. This CDR3 has 13 residues.

This clonotype was picked up a small number of times. The gene calls are TRBV9 and TRBJ2-2, with D perhaps matching TRBD2 (5 bases). V dropped 0 bases and J dropped 5 bases, with 8 bases sitting between them. The CDR3 is 14 residues long. Germline V CDR1 and CDR2: SGDLS, YYNGEE. Here the CDR3 reads CASSVVSGTGELFF. As DNA, the CDR3 is TGTGCCAGCAGCGTAGTCTCGGGGACCGGGGAGCTGTTTTTT. The full variable domain, completed using reference TRBV9 and TRBJ2-2, is DSGVTQTPKHLITATGQRVTLRCSPRSGDLSVYWYQQSLDQGLQFLIQYYNGEERAKGNILERFSAQQFPDLHSELNLSSLELGDSALYFCASSVVSGTGELFFGEGSRLTVL.

This chain uses TRBV4-3 with TRBJ2-3; 9 bases line up with TRBD2. The V and J ends lost 2 bases and 1 base, in that order; junction bases with no gene match: 4. This CDR3 contains 16 residues. Germline CDR1 reads LGHNA; CDR2 reads YSLEER. The CDR3 spells CASSQSTSGGTDTQYF. The CDR3 DNA reads as TGCGCCAGCAGCCAATCGACTAGCGGAGGCACAGATACGCAGTATTTT.

The V gene is TRBV4-1, the J gene TRBJ2-3, with 7 bases matching TRBD1. This CDR3 is built from 16 residues. CDR1 is MGHRA, CDR2 YSYEKL, per germline. V was pared by 2 bases and J by 4 bases, with 9 bases of the junction left unmatched. The CDR3, as DNA: TGCGCCAGCAGCCAATTGCTTACAGGGGTCGCAGATACGCAGTATTTT. Amino acids: CASSQLLTGVADTQYF.

This clonotype was seen only a few times. V is TRBV11-1 and J is TRBJ1-6; 7 positions agree with TRBD1. Germline CDR1 reads SGHAT; CDR2 reads FQDESV (reference sequence). This CDR3 is built from 14 residues. V lost 5 bases to trimming and J lost 6 bases; unmatched junction nucleotides: 4. CDR3 residues: CASSPGQLNSPLHF. In DNA form, the CDR3 reads TGTGCCAGCAGCCCGGGACAGCTTAATTCACCCCTCCACTTT.

The chain links TRBV29-1 to TRBJ2-3; maybe TRBD2 (6 bases). This CDR3 contains 15 residues. The V gene lost 1 base and the J gene lost 3 bases, with 14 bases spanning the gap. Looked up from germline, CDR1 is SQVTM and CDR2 is ANQGSEA. CDR3 DNA sequence: TGCAGCGTTGAAGCTGAGAGGAGGGCGACAGATACGCAGTATTTT. This translates into CSVEAERRATDTQYF.

CDR3 sequence: CASSTWGGASYEQYF. CDR3 in DNA: TGTGCCAGCAGTACTTGGGGTGGGGCTTCCTACGAGCAGTACTTC. This chain joins TRBV28 and TRBJ2-7; D may be TRBD1 (5 bases). The CDR3 consists of 15 residues. Germline V gives CDR1 MDHEN, CDR2 SYDVKM. Deletions cut 5 bases from V and 1 base from J, with 15 bases between.

The chain couples TRBV27 to TRBJ2-1; tentatively, D is TRBD2 (5 bases). The germline V and J ends were trimmed by 3 bases and 0 bases, with 12 bases remaining between them. From germline, CDR1 is MNHEY and CDR2 SMNVEV (reference sequence). This CDR3 region has 16 residues. The CDR3 region is CASSLRAPSSYNEQFF. The CDR3 coding sequence is TGTGCCAGCAGTTTGAGGGCCCCGAGCTCCTACAATGAGCAGTTCTTC.

This chain joins TRBV20-1 and TRBJ2-1; 8 bases match TRBD2. V trimming: 4 bases; J trimming: 12 bases; junction bases outside the gene matches: 14. The germline V gene encodes CDR1 DFQATT and CDR2 SNEGSKA (reference sequence). The CDR3 covers 14 residues. The CDR3 is CSATPGRSGGAQFF. In DNA form, the CDR3 reads TGCAGTGCTACCCCCGGCAGGAGCGGGGGAGCGCAGTTCTTC.

V is TRBV12-3 or TRBV12-4 and J is TRBJ2-1, with TRBD2 matching over 7 bases. This CDR3 comprises 13 residues. The V gene end was trimmed by 6 bases and the J gene end by 9 bases; junction bases not matched to a gene: 8. Written as DNA, the CDR3 is TGTGCCAGCAGGCCCCGGACTAGTACTGAGCAGTTCTTC. As protein: CASRPRTSTEQFF.

Many counts were recorded for this clonotype. This rearrangement joins TRBV7-2 to TRBJ2-7; D gene unclear. CDR1 SGHTA and CDR2 FQGNSA come from the germline V gene. Trimming removed 3 bases from V and 3 bases from J, with 3 bases in between. The CDR3 length is 11 residues. This chain's CDR3 is CASSFDYEQYF. The DNA of the CDR3 is TGTGCCAGCAGCTTCGACTACGAGCAGTACTTC.

The DNA of the CDR3 is TGTGCCAGCAGGGGGGGGACAGGGAACCACGAGCAGTACTTC. It encodes CASRGGTGNHEQYF. The J gene is TRBJ2-5, the V gene TRBV27; 9 bases align to TRBD1. The DNA end is a closer match to TRBJ2-7, so the J assignment may be wrong. Germline CDR1 is MNHEY and CDR2 is SMNVEV (reference sequence). The CDR3 is made up of 14 amino acids.

The chain joins TRBV7-2 to TRBJ2-7; D is unresolved. Germline V lookup: CDR1 SGHTA, CDR2 FQGNSA. The CDR3 totals 14 residues. Trimming pared 2 bases from V and 2 bases from J, leaving 10 bases between. CDR3 sequence: CASSLPGSTYEQYF. The CDR3 nucleotides read TGTGCCAGCAGCTTACCGGGCAGTACCTACGAGCAGTACTTC.

The CDR3 sequence is CSAGGGGGGANVLTF. CDR3 DNA sequence: TGCAGCGCAGGAGGAGGGGGCGGTGGGGCCAACGTCCTGACTTTC. The rearrangement links TRBV29-1 to TRBJ2-6; the D gene is possibly TRBD1 (7 bases). The CDR3 has 15 residues. Trimming stripped 7 bases from V and 3 bases from J, with 16 bases between. The V gene's germline CDR1 is SQVTM and CDR2 ANQGSEA.

This clonotype was observed a handful of times. The chain uses TRBV20-1 and TRBJ2-5; possibly TRBD1 for D (6 bases). Trimming shortened V by 6 bases and J by 4 bases, and 12 bases separated the two germline ends. Germline CDR1 DFQATT, CDR2 SNEGSKA (reference sequence). The CDR3 totals 12 residues. This CDR3 reads CSALLQGETQYF. The CDR3 DNA sequence: TGCAGTGCCTTATTACAGGGAGAGACCCAGTACTTC.

The chain recombines TRBV7-2 with TRBJ2-5; 7 nucleotides line up with TRBD1. From germline, CDR1 is SGHTA and CDR2 FQGNSA. V dropped 1 base and J dropped 13; count of bases not matched to a gene: 6. The CDR3 contains 12 residues. CDR3 nucleotides: TGTGCCAGCAGCTTAGTAGACAGGGCAATGTACTTC. Protein: CASSLVDRAMYF.

This clonotype was picked up a small number of times. This chain connects TRBV4-3 to TRBJ2-5; a possible D gene is TRBD2 (6 bases). Looked up from germline, CDR1 is LGHNA and CDR2 is YSLEER. The CDR3 contains 15 residues. The V end was cut by 4 bases, the J end by 0 bases, with 12 bases between. The CDR3 spells CASSPKGGHQETQYF. In nucleotides, the CDR3 is TGCGCCAGCAGCCCCAAGGGAGGCCACCAAGAGACCCAGTACTTC.

This chain links TRBV7-9 with TRBJ1-1; no clear D gene. Trimming took 4 bases from V and 4 from J, leaving 13 bases between them. The CDR3 contains 14 residues. In germline, CDR1 is SEHNR, CDR2 FQNEAQ (reference sequence). CDR3 sequence reads: CASSSGRGSTEAFF. Here the CDR3 DNA reads TGTGCCAGCAGCTCCGGGCGTGGAAGCACTGAAGCTTTCTTT.

This clonotype appeared a few times. This chain joins TRBV10-3 and TRBJ2-4; TRBD1 aligns across 10 bases. The CDR3 is 16 amino acids. CDR1 is ENHRY, CDR2 SYGVKD, per germline. The J segment lost 2 bases and the V segment lost 6 bases, leaving 7 bases of the junction unmatched. CDR3 bases: TGTGCCATCAGACCGGGACAGGGGTTGTCCAAAAACATTCAGTACTTC. It translates to CAIRPGQGLSKNIQYF.

The table lists this clonotype with a few counts. The rearrangement uses TRBV9 and TRBJ2-6; D is ambiguous. V lost 3 bases to trimming and J lost 2 bases, with 9 bases between them. Germline V gene data show CDR1 as SGDLS and CDR2 as YYNGEE. CDR3 length: 15 amino acids. The CDR3 DNA reads as TGTGCCAGCAGCGCAATCCCCACTGGGGCCAACGTCCTGACTTTC. Residues: CASSAIPTGANVLTF.

This clonotype was counted between two and nine times. V gene TRBV4-3 combines with J gene TRBJ1-1, with TRBD1 as a possible D gene (6 bases). The CDR3 is 13 amino acids. The ends were cut back, 7 bases at V and 0 bases at J, with 9 bases in the middle. The germline V gene has CDR1 LGHNA and CDR2 YSLEER. CDR3 region: CASNEGVNTEAFF. CDR3 nucleotides: TGCGCCAGCAATGAGGGGGTGAACACTGAAGCTTTCTTT.

In its sample, this clonotype was seen many times. The CDR3 is CSASGTGRDQPQHF. Here the CDR3 DNA reads TGCAGTGCTAGCGGAACAGGGAGGGATCAGCCCCAGCATTTT. The chain uses TRBV20-1 and TRBJ1-5; D might be TRBD1 (6 bases). This CDR3 spans 14 amino acids. Germline CDR1 is DFQATT and CDR2 is SNEGSKA (reference sequence). Trimming cost V 3 bases and J 5 bases, with 14 bases left between them.